This T cell receptor beta chain stems from a study of T-cell memory formation after mild COVID-19. Turning to the study itself: Among the donors, TCR clusters were largely specific to each donor.

This CDR3 contains 15 residues. The ends were cut back, 6 bases at V and 4 bases at J, with 18 bases in the middle. Looked up from germline, CDR1 is MNHNS and CDR2 is SASEGT. Findings and caveats of the study: Clones contracting day 15 to 85 were balanced CD4/CD8; later expanders leaned CD4+. Some clones that responded turned up in pre-infection memory, which suggests that cross-reactive memory joined in. The second-wave clones peaking on day 37 were not confirmed as SARS-CoV-2-specific.

MiXCR, run by TCRdb on the 5' RACE reads, gives a single entry per CDR3 protein. The sample consists of under 450,000 distinct CDR3 sequences, 13% to 15% of them appearing once. A few counts support this clonotype. Its target is not known. The receptor was isolated from a man between 18 and 35 years old who had mild COVID-19 (a few samples of this study predate the infection). Cell type and time point are not known. V usage is TRBV6-1 and J usage is TRBJ1-2; unclear D gene. The specimen was PBMCs or a T cell subset sorted from them (not recorded which). CDR3 region: CASRPPPRGSYGYTF. The CDR3 nucleotides read TGTGCCAGCAGACCCCCCCCAAGAGGGTCCTATGGCTACACCTTC.